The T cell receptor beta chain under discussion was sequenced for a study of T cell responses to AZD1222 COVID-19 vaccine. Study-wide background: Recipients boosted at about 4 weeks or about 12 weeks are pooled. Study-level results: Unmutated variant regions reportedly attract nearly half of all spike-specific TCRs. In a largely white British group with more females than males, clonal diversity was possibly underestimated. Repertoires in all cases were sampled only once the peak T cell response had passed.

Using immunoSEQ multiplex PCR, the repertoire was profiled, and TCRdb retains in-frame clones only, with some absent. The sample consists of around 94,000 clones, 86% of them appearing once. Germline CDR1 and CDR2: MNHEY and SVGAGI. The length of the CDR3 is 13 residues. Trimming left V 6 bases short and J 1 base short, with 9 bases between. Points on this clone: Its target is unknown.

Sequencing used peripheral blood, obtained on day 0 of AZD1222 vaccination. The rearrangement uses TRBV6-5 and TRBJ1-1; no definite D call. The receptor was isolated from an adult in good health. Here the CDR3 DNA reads TGTGCCAGCAGCCCCGAAGGGAACACTGAAGCTTTCTTT. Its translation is CASSPEGNTEAFF.